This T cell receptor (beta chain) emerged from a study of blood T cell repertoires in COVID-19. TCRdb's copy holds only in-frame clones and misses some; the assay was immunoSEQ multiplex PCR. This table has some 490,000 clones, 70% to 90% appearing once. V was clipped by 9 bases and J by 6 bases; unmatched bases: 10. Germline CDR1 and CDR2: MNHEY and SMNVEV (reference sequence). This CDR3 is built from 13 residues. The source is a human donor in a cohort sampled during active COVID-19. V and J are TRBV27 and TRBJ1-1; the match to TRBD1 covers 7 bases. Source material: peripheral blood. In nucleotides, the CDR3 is TGTGCCAGTTTTAGGGGGCAGACGCCTGAAGCTTTCTTT. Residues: CASFRGQTPEAFF.